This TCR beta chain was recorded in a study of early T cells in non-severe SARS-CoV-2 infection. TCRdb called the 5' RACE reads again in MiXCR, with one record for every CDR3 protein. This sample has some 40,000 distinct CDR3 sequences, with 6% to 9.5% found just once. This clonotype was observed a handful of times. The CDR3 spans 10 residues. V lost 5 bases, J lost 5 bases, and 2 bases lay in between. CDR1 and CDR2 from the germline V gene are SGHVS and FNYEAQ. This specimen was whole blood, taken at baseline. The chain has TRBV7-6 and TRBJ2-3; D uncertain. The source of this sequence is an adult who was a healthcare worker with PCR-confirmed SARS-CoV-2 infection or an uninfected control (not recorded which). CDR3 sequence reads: CASSGDTQYF. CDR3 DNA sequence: TGTGCCAGCAGCGGAGATACGCAGTATTTT.